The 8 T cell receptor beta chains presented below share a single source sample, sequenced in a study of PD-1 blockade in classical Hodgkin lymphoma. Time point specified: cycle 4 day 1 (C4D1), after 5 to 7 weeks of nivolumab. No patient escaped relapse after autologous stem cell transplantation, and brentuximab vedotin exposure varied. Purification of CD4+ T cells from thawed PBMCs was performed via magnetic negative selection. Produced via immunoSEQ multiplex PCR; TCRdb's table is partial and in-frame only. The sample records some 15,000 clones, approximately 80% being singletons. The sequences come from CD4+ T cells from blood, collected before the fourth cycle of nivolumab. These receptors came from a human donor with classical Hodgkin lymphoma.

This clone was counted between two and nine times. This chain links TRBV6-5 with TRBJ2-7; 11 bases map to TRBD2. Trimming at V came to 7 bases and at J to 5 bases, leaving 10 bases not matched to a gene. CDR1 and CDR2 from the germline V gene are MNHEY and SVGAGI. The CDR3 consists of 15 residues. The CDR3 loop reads CASMFVAGGPDEQYF. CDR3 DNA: TGTGCCAGCATGTTTGTAGCGGGAGGGCCGGACGAGCAGTACTTC.

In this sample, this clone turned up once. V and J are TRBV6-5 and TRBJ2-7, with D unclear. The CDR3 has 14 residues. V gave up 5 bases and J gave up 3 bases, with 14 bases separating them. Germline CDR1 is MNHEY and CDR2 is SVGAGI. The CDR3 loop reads CASSPADGIYEQYF. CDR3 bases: TGTGCCAGCAGTCCCGCGGACGGAATCTACGAGCAGTACTTC.

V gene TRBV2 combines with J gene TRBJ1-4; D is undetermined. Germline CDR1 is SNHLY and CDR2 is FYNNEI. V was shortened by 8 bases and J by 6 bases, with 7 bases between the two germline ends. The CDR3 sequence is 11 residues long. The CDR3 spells CASQRDEKLFF. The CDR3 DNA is TGTGCCAGCCAGCGGGATGAAAAACTGTTTTTT.

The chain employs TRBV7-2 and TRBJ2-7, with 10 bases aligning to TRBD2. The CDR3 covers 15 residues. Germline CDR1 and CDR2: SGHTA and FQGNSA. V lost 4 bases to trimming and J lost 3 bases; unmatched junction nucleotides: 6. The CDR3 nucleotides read TGTGCCAGCAGCTCGCAGGGACTAGCGAACTACGAGCAGTACTTC. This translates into CASSSQGLANYEQYF.

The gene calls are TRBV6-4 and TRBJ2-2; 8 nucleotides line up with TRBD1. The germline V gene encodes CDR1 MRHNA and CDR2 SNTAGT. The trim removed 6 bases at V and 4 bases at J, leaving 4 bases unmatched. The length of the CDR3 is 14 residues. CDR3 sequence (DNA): TGTGCCAGCAGGGCGGACAGGGTCACCGGGGAGCTGTTTTTT. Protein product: CASRADRVTGELFF.

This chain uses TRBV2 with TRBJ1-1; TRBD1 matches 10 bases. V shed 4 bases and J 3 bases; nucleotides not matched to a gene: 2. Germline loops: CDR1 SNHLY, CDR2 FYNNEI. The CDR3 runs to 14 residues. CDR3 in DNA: TGTGCCAGCAGTGGACAGGGGGCGGACACTGAAGCTTTCTTT. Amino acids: CASSGQGADTEAFF. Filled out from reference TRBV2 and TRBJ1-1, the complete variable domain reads EPEVTQTPSHQVTQMGQEVILRCVPISNHLYFYWYRQILGQKVEFLVSFYNNEISEKSEIFDDQFSVERPDGSNFTLKIRSTKLEDSAMYFCASSGQGADTEAFFGQGTRLTVV.

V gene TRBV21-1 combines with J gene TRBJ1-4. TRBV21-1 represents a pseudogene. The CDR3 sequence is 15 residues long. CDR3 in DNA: TGTGCCAGCAGCAAAGAGGAGTTTGCTAATGAAAAACTGTTTTTT. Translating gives CASSKEEFANEKLFF.

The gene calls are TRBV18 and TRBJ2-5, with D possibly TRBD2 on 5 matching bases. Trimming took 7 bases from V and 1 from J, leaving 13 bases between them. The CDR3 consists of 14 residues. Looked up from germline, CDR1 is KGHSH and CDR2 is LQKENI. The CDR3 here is CASFAGISQETQYF. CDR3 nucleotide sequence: TGTGCCAGCTTCGCCGGGATCAGCCAAGAGACCCAGTACTTC.